This TCR beta chain was sequenced in a study of cytomegalovirus exposure and HLA in healthy donors. Notes on the study in general: Common viral pathogens were later found to be apparently linked to several of the most significant clusters. Sequencing artifact likely explains a cluster of highly shared sequence variants.

60 Vbeta and 13 Jbeta primers were used in PCR. Repertoires were generated with immunoSEQ multiplex PCR, while TCRdb's copy carries only in-frame clones and drops some. The sample records fewer than 150,000 clones, more than 70% being singletons. The germline gives CDR1 SGHTA, CDR2 FQGNSA. With V trimmed by 6 bases and J by 14 bases, 13 bases remained unmatched. The length of the CDR3 is 15 residues. Regarding this clone: Its specificity is not known.

Healthy bone marrow donors formed the donor group. The clonotype was recovered from a man over 45 in good health and CMV-seronegative. The V gene is TRBV7-2, the J gene TRBJ1-6; 10 nucleotides match TRBD1. The sequencing input was PBMCs. CDR3 in amino acids: CASSPGGQGNRALHF. Here the CDR3 DNA reads TGTGCCAGCAGTCCCGGGGGACAGGGGAATAGAGCCCTCCACTTT.